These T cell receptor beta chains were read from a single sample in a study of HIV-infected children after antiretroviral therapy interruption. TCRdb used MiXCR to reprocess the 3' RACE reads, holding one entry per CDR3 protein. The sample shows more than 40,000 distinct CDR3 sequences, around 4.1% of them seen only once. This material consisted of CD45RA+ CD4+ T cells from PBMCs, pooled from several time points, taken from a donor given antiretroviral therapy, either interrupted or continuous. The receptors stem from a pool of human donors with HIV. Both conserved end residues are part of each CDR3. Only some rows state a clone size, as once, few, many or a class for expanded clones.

CDR3 protein: CSARGSRYEQYF
clone size: many
J gene: TRBJ2-7
V gene: TRBV29-1

CDR3 protein: CASSYRPGMQFF
clone size: NA
J gene: TRBJ2-1
V gene: TRBV6-6

CDR3 protein: CASSPWHSPLHF
clone size: NA
J gene: TRBJ1-6
V gene: TRBV6-1

CDR3 protein: CSASGLADTDTQYF
clone size: few
J gene: TRBJ2-3
V gene: TRBV20-1

CDR3 protein: CASSLGLAGTDTQYF
clone size: many
J gene: TRBJ2-3
V gene: TRBV7-3

CDR3 protein: CATGTSGGWSGELFF
clone size: many
J gene: TRBJ2-2
V gene: TRBV2

CDR3 protein: CASSEDWGATGELFF
clone size: many
J gene: TRBJ2-2
V gene: TRBV6-1

CDR3 protein: CSVCTGTDTQYF
clone size: many
J gene: TRBJ2-3
V gene: TRBV29-1

CDR3 protein: CASIHQTSGSSGANVLTF
clone size: NA
J gene: TRBJ2-6
V gene: TRBV2

CDR3 protein: CASSLGGGSTDTQYF
clone size: many
J gene: TRBJ2-3
V gene: TRBV5-4